The 25 T cell receptor beta chains in this list originate from one sample, sequenced in a study of T cell clonotyping in hematopoietic cell transplantation. Time point noted: recipient sample about 28 days before transplant, after cytoreduction. Method: immunoSEQ multiplex PCR; TCRdb's copy keeps in-frame clones and lacks some. Among thousands of clones listed, 70% to 90% were seen once. Sequencing used peripheral blood mononuclear cells, obtained before stem cell transplant. Receptor source: a woman between 45 and 65 years old with acute myeloid leukemia. Some clones in this sample may be carry-over from other donors' samples.

This clone has only one observation. The CDR3 protein is CASSQGMGPIQETQYF. CDR3 coding DNA: TGTGCCAGCAGCCAAGGGATGGGCCCCATCCAAGAGACCCAGTACTTC. The genes are TRBV4-2 and TRBJ2-5; D ambiguous. V was shortened by 1 base and J by 1 base, with 13 bases between the two germline ends. The CDR3 has 16 amino acids. Germline values: CDR1 LGHNA, CDR2 YNFKEQ.

The chain carries TRBV4-3 and TRBJ2-5, with D unresolved. The CDR3 length is 15 residues. The V end was cut by 0 bases, the J end by 4 bases, with 12 bases between. CDR1 and CDR2 from the germline V gene are LGHNA and YSLEER. The CDR3 nucleotides are TGCGCCAGCAGCCAAGATTTCGGCCTGGGAGAGACCCAGTACTTC. Its translation: CASSQDFGLGETQYF.

The chain has TRBV2 and TRBJ1-5; weak D call: TRBD1 (6 bases). Germline V CDR1 and CDR2: SNHLY, FYNNEI. There are 14 residues in the CDR3. V gave up 8 bases and J gave up 3 bases, with 14 bases separating them. The CDR3 nucleotides are TGTGCCAGCGGGCCTACAGGGCCCAATCAGCCCCAGCATTTT. Amino acid sequence: CASGPTGPNQPQHF.

The chain couples TRBV7-8 to TRBJ2-5, with 8 bases identical to TRBD1. The ends lost 5 bases at V and 4 bases at J; junction bases unmatched: 6. There are 14 residues in the CDR3. CDR1 is SGHVS and CDR2 is FQNEAQ in the germline V gene. The CDR3: CASSVTGGRETQYF. The CDR3 bases are TGTGCCAGCAGCGTAACAGGGGGTAGAGAGACCCAGTACTTC.

This clone showed up just a few times. This rearrangement joins TRBV7-2 to TRBJ2-3; no clear D. Looked up from germline, CDR1 is SGHTA and CDR2 is FQGNSA. This CDR3 spans 12 amino acids. Trimming took 1 base from V and 11 from J, leaving 10 bases between them. CDR3 protein: CASSLEDRQQYF. The CDR3 coding sequence is TGTGCCAGCAGCTTAGAGGACCGACAGCAGTATTTT.

As concerns this clone: The sample carries other DNA sequences with the same CDR3. The chain is built from TRBV2 and TRBJ2-3; TRBD2 is a possible D gene (5 bases). The germline V gene encodes CDR1 SNHLY and CDR2 FYNNEI. The V gene lost 4 bases and the J gene lost 0 bases, with 5 bases spanning the gap. The CDR3 is made up of 13 amino acids. As DNA, the CDR3 is TGTGCCAGCAGTGGGACTAGCACAGATACGCAGTATTTT. As protein: CASSGTSTDTQYF.

The CDR3 here is CASSLRAIAFSGANVLTF. DNA for the CDR3: TGTGCCAGCAGCCTTAGGGCAATTGCTTTCTCTGGGGCCAACGTCCTGACTTTC. The genes are TRBV11-2 and TRBJ2-6, with D hard to call. With 5 bases removed from V and 0 bases from J, the gap between germline ends came to 17 bases. This CDR3 region has 18 residues. CDR1 is SGHAT, CDR2 FQNNGV, per germline.

The chain employs TRBV14 and TRBJ1-1; TRBD1 might be the D (5 bases). Germline values: CDR1 SGHDN, CDR2 FVKESK. The CDR3 consists of 14 residues. V was cut by 4 bases and J by 5 bases, with 14 bases left in between. The CDR3 loop reads CASSRNRGYTEAFF. The CDR3 DNA follows: TGTGCCAGCAGCCGGAACCGGGGGTATACTGAAGCTTTCTTT.

The chain has TRBV27 and TRBJ1-2; tentative D call: TRBD1 (6 bases). From germline, CDR1 is MNHEY and CDR2 SMNVEV (reference sequence). The CDR3 consists of 13 residues. Trimming took 8 bases from V and 4 from J, leaving 14 bases between them. CDR3 sequence (DNA): TGTGCCAGCGCTCTCAGGGGACTCTATGGCTACACCTTC. Amino acid sequence: CASALRGLYGYTF.

The table lists this clone with a count of one. The chain recombines TRBV30 with TRBJ2-1; D call uncertain. The CDR3 is made up of 13 amino acids. V was cut by 0 bases and J by 4 bases, with 7 bases left in between. The V gene's germline CDR1 is GTSNPN and CDR2 SVGIG (reference sequence). As DNA, the CDR3 is TGTGCCTGGAGTGTTCGCTCTTACAATGAGCAGTTCTTC. This codes for CAWSVRSYNEQFF.

V gene TRBV5-6 combines with J gene TRBJ1-4; no clear D. Trimming shortened V by 6 bases and J by 0 bases, and 18 bases separated the two germline ends. Per germline, CDR1 SGHDT and CDR2 YYEEEE. The CDR3 has 17 amino acids. CDR3: CASTFLVADATNEKLFF. The DNA of the CDR3 is TGTGCCAGCACTTTTCTAGTGGCCGATGCAACTAATGAAAAACTGTTTTTT.

This clone was seen once. The chain links TRBV7-7 to TRBJ1-6; perhaps TRBD1 as D (6 bases). This CDR3 region has 14 residues. Germline V lookup: CDR1 SSHAT, CDR2 FNYEAQ (reference sequence). Trimming took 5 bases from V and 8 from J, leaving 13 bases between them. This CDR3 is CASSVQGGHSPLHF. The CDR3 nucleotides read TGTGCCAGCAGCGTACAGGGAGGGCATTCACCCCTCCACTTT.

The rearrangement uses TRBV6-5 and TRBJ2-1; D gene ambiguous. The germline V gene has CDR1 MNHEY and CDR2 SVGAGI. V was pared by 2 bases and J by 8 bases, with 4 bases between. This CDR3 spans 11 amino acids. The CDR3 nucleotides are TGTGCCAGCAGTTACCGGTATGAGCAGTTCTTC. Its protein is CASSYRYEQFF.

This sequence joins TRBV5-6 and TRBJ1-3; 7 bases line up with TRBD1. Trimming took 5 bases from V and 0 from J; bases not matched to a gene: 14. Germline CDR1 and CDR2: SGHDT and YYEEEE. CDR3 length equals 18 residues. The CDR3 DNA reads TGTGCCAGCAGGCGAGAACAGGGGCCTCAGAGCTCTGGAAACACCATATATTTT. The encoded protein is CASRREQGPQSSGNTIYF.

The chain employs TRBV5-1 and TRBJ2-5; TRBD2 might be the D (5 bases). CDR3 length equals 15 residues. V lost 1 base and J lost 5, with 15 bases in between. Germline V gene lookup returns CDR1 SGHRS and CDR2 YFSETQ. CDR3 DNA sequence: TGCGCCAGCAGCTTGTACAGCGGCACGGCCGAGACCCAGTACTTC. Its protein is CASSLYSGTAETQYF.

This chain joins TRBV7-8 and TRBJ1-3; D might be TRBD1 (5 bases). This CDR3 region has 15 residues. V lost 6 bases and J 0 bases, leaving 12 bases between the germline ends. CDR1 SGHVS and CDR2 FQNEAQ come from the germline V gene. CDR3 in amino acids: CASSSSGTSGNTIYF. CDR3 bases: TGTGCCAGCAGTTCCTCCGGGACCTCTGGAAACACCATATATTTT.

The J gene is TRBJ2-5, the V gene TRBV4-1; 12 nucleotides match TRBD2. The V segment lost 1 base and the J segment 6 bases; nucleotides outside the gene matches: 6. The CDR3 is 16 amino acids. Germline V gives CDR1 MGHRA, CDR2 YSYEKL. CDR3 in amino acids: CASSQGRTSGIKTQYF. The CDR3 nucleotides read TGCGCCAGCAGCCAAGGGAGGACTAGCGGGATAAAGACCCAGTACTTC.

This clone was observed a few times. This sequence joins TRBV6-1 and TRBJ2-2; 12 bases are shared with TRBD2. The CDR3 is 15 amino acids. Germline CDR1 and CDR2: MNHNS and SASEGT. The junction had 1 base not matched to a gene; V was cut back by 2 bases and J by 6 bases. For the CDR3, the DNA is TGTGCCAGCAGTGAACTAGCGGGGGGGCCCGGGGAGCTGTTTTTT. Protein product: CASSELAGGPGELFF.

The V and J genes are TRBV7-2 and TRBJ2-1, with D possibly TRBD2 on 7 matching bases. The ends were cut back, 5 bases at V and 3 bases at J, with 17 bases in the middle. Germline V CDR1 and CDR2: SGHTA, FQGNSA. CDR3 length: 16 amino acids. The CDR3 is CASSLGGAHNYNEQFF. In nucleotides, the CDR3 is TGTGCCAGCAGCCTAGGGGGGGCCCACAACTACAATGAGCAGTTCTTC.

V is TRBV19 and J is TRBJ1-1; D uncertain. The CDR3 totals 14 residues. Trimming removed 5 bases at V and 7 bases at J, with 17 bases between. The germline V gene encodes CDR1 LNHDA and CDR2 SQIVND (reference sequence). The CDR3 protein is CASSSWGRESEAFF. The CDR3 region has the DNA TGTGCCAGTAGTTCTTGGGGTAGGGAGAGTGAAGCTTTCTTT.

CDR3: CASSAMSASQETQYF. CDR3 sequence (DNA): TGCGCCAGCAGCGCAATGTCGGCTAGCCAAGAGACCCAGTACTTC. This sequence joins TRBV5-1 and TRBJ2-5; D not certain. The CDR3 is made up of 15 amino acids. V was cut by 4 bases and J by 1 base, with 14 bases left in between. From germline, CDR1 is SGHRS and CDR2 YFSETQ.

This clone has more than one count but fewer than ten. V usage is TRBV5-1 and J usage is TRBJ2-3; unclear D gene. V lost 4 bases and J 6 bases, leaving 12 bases between the germline ends. This CDR3 region has 13 residues. Germline V CDR1 and CDR2: SGHRS, YFSETQ. CDR3 nucleotides: TGCGCCAGCAGCCCATATCCGTGGGATACGCAGTATTTT. Its protein is CASSPYPWDTQYF.

The chain has TRBV5-4 and TRBJ1-2, with 11 bases matching TRBD1. Germline assignment: CDR1 SGHNT and CDR2 YYREEE (reference sequence). V dropped 2 bases and J dropped 7; count of bases not matched to a gene: 7. This CDR3 contains 15 residues. In DNA, the CDR3 is TGTGCCAGCAGCTTCCCGGACAGGGGGCGTGTTGGCTACACCTTC. Protein sequence: CASSFPDRGRVGYTF.

The gene calls are TRBV5-1 and TRBJ2-2; D not certain. This CDR3 comprises 13 residues. The V gene's germline CDR1 is SGHRS and CDR2 YFSETQ. Between the trimmed V and J ends, which lost 0 bases and 6 bases, there was a span of 6 bases. The CDR3 is CASSLELPGELFF. DNA of the CDR3: TGCGCCAGCAGCTTGGAGCTACCCGGGGAGCTGTTTTTT.

This rearrangement joins TRBV7-8 to TRBJ2-3; no definite D call. Trimming cost V 2 bases and J 3 bases, with 3 bases left between them. Per the germline V gene, CDR1 is SGHVS and CDR2 is FQNEAQ. CDR3 size: 12 residues. The DNA for the CDR3 is TGTGCCAGCAGCTTATTTACAGATACGCAGTATTTT. This gives the protein CASSLFTDTQYF.